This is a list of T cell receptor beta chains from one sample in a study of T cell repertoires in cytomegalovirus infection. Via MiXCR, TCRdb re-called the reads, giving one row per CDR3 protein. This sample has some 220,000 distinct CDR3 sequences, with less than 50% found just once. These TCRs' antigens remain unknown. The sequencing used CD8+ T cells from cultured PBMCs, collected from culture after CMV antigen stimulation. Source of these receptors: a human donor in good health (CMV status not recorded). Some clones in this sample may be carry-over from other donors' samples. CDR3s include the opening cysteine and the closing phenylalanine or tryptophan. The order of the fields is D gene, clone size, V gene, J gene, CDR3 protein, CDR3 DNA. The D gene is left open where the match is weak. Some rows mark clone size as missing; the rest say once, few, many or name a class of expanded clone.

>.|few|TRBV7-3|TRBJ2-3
CASSMESGREGADTQYF
TGTGCCAGCAGCATGGAGTCAGGGAGAGAAGGGGCAGATACGCAGTATTTT
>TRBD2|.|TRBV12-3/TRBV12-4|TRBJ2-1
CASRPTSGWAFYNEQFF
TGTGCCAGCAGACCAACTAGCGGGTGGGCTTTCTACAATGAGCAGTTCTTC
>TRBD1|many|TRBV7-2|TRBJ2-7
CASSLVRDSYEQYF
TGTGCCAGCAGCCTAGTCCGGGACAGCTACGAGCAGTACTTC
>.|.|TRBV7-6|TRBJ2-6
CASSPSGLSSGANVLTF
TGTGCCAGCAGCCCCTCGGGACTGTCCTCTGGGGCCAACGTCCTGACTTTC